The rows below give T cell receptor beta chains drawn from one sample of a study of response to subunit inactivated influenza vaccine. TCRdb analysed the RT-PCR reads with MiXCR anew, one entry per CDR3 protein. Of roughly 790,000 distinct CDR3 sequences listed, around 21% are singletons. Source: PBMCs from blood, taken 4 to 6 days after vaccination. These receptors all come from a man aged 50-60 years who received an inactivated influenza vaccine. Each CDR3 is given with its conserved first and last residue. The D gene is left open where the match is weak. Some rows mark clone size as missing; the rest say once, few, many or name a class of expanded clone.

v_call: TRBV14
clone_size: NA
cdr3_length: 14
d_call: NA
j_call: TRBJ2-3
cdr3_nt: TGTGCCAGCAGCCGAGACCTTAGCACAGATACGCAGTATTTT
cdr3_aa: CASSRDLSTDTQYF

v_call: TRBV7-2
clone_size: few
cdr3_length: 15
d_call: NA
j_call: TRBJ1-4
cdr3_nt: TGTGCCAGCAGCCCGGGTGGGCCTCTAAGGGAAAAACTGTTTTTT
cdr3_aa: CASSPGGPLREKLFF

v_call: TRBV27
clone_size: few
cdr3_length: 15
d_call: TRBD1
j_call: TRBJ2-7
cdr3_nt: TGTGCCAGCAGGGGATCCCGGGACAGCTCCTACGAGCAGTACTTC
cdr3_aa: CASRGSRDSSYEQYF

v_call: TRBV28
clone_size: many
cdr3_length: 15
d_call: NA
j_call: TRBJ2-6
cdr3_nt: TGTGCCAGCAGTTTTGTGTTATCTGGGGCCAACGTCCTGACTTTC
cdr3_aa: CASSFVLSGANVLTF

v_call: TRBV21-1
clone_size: few
cdr3_length: 18
d_call: NA
j_call: TRBJ2-6
cdr3_nt: TGTGCCAGCAGCAAGACAGAACCTTTCTCCTCTGGGGCCAACGTCCTGACTTTC
cdr3_aa: CASSKTEPFSSGANVLTF

v_call: TRBV27
clone_size: few
cdr3_length: 13
d_call: NA
j_call: TRBJ2-1
cdr3_nt: TGTGCCAGCCGCCGGGACCCTTACAATGAGCAGTTCTTC
cdr3_aa: CASRRDPYNEQFF

v_call: TRBV20-1
clone_size: NA
cdr3_length: 8
d_call: NA
j_call: TRBJ2-7
cdr3_nt: TGCAGTCTAGACGAGCAGTACTTC
cdr3_aa: CSLDEQYF

v_call: TRBV7-2
clone_size: few
cdr3_length: 14
d_call: NA
j_call: TRBJ2-5
cdr3_nt: TGTGCCAGCAGCTCACTCGGACGTAAAGAGACCCAGTACTTC
cdr3_aa: CASSSLGRKETQYF

v_call: TRBV19
clone_size: NA
cdr3_length: 14
d_call: NA
j_call: TRBJ2-2
cdr3_nt: TGTGCCAGTAGTATTTTTTGGGTGTCCGGGGAGCTGTTTTTT
cdr3_aa: CASSIFWVSGELFF

v_call: TRBV12-3/TRBV12-4
clone_size: few
cdr3_length: 16
d_call: TRBD2
j_call: TRBJ2-3
cdr3_nt: TGTGCCAGCAGTTTAGCTACTAGCGGGGGCCGAGATACGCAGTATTTT
cdr3_aa: CASSLATSGGRDTQYF

v_call: TRBV5-4
clone_size: few
cdr3_length: 15
d_call: TRBD1
j_call: TRBJ2-5
cdr3_nt: TGTGCCAGCAGCTTCCGGACAGGGATAGGAGAGACCCAGTACTTC
cdr3_aa: CASSFRTGIGETQYF

v_call: TRBV5-1
clone_size: NA
cdr3_length: 15
d_call: TRBD2
j_call: TRBJ2-5
cdr3_nt: TGCGCCAGCAGCCAAGAGGGGTTAGCGGGGCCGCCAAAGTACTTC
cdr3_aa: CASSQEGLAGPPKYF

v_call: TRBV4-3
clone_size: few
cdr3_length: 16
d_call: TRBD1
j_call: TRBJ2-1
cdr3_nt: TGCGCCAGCAGCCAAGATGGGACAGGGCCCTACAATGAGCAGTTCTTC
cdr3_aa: CASSQDGTGPYNEQFF

v_call: TRBV7-2
clone_size: NA
cdr3_length: 13
d_call: NA
j_call: TRBJ2-1
cdr3_nt: TGTGCCAGCAGCTCGGGACCGAGGGATGAGCAGTTCTTC
cdr3_aa: CASSSGPRDEQFF

v_call: TRBV6-5
clone_size: NA
cdr3_length: 15
d_call: NA
j_call: TRBJ1-4
cdr3_nt: TGTGCCAGCAGTTACTCTGGAGGTCTCGGTGAAAAACTGTTTTTT
cdr3_aa: CASSYSGGLGEKLFF

v_call: TRBV5-1
clone_size: NA
cdr3_length: 13
d_call: NA
j_call: TRBJ1-4
cdr3_nt: TGCGCCAGCAGAGGGTTAGGTAATGAAAAACTGTTTTTT
cdr3_aa: CASRGLGNEKLFF

v_call: TRBV7-9
clone_size: few
cdr3_length: 13
d_call: TRBD1
j_call: TRBJ1-4
cdr3_nt: TGTGCCAGCAATAGACAGGGGATTGAAAAACTGTTTTTT
cdr3_aa: CASNRQGIEKLFF

v_call: TRBV5-6
clone_size: NA
cdr3_length: 15
d_call: NA
j_call: TRBJ2-1
cdr3_nt: TGTGCCAGCAGCTTCGACGGGGGGCCCGTCAATGAGCAGTTCTTC
cdr3_aa: CASSFDGGPVNEQFF

v_call: TRBV10-3
clone_size: NA
cdr3_length: 13
d_call: TRBD1
j_call: TRBJ2-1
cdr3_nt: TGTGCCATCAGTAGGGACAGCTACAATGAGCAGTTCTTC
cdr3_aa: CAISRDSYNEQFF

v_call: TRBV15
clone_size: few
cdr3_length: 13
d_call: NA
j_call: TRBJ1-2
cdr3_nt: TGTGCCACCAGCAGATCCAGGGTGGATGGCTACACCTTC
cdr3_aa: CATSRSRVDGYTF

v_call: TRBV20-1
clone_size: few
cdr3_length: 15
d_call: TRBD2
j_call: TRBJ2-5
cdr3_nt: TGCAGTGCTACCCTATTCGGGACTAGCCAAGAGACCCAGTACTTC
cdr3_aa: CSATLFGTSQETQYF

v_call: TRBV29-1
clone_size: NA
cdr3_length: 13
d_call: NA
j_call: TRBJ1-1
cdr3_nt: TGCAGCGTTCAGGGCAGGATGTCGACTGAAGCTTTCTTT
cdr3_aa: CSVQGRMSTEAFF

v_call: TRBV12-3/TRBV12-4
clone_size: few
cdr3_length: 13
d_call: NA
j_call: TRBJ1-1
cdr3_nt: TGTGCCAGCAGTTTTCAGGTGGCCGCTGAAGCTTTCTTT
cdr3_aa: CASSFQVAAEAFF

v_call: TRBV24-1
clone_size: few
cdr3_length: 15
d_call: NA
j_call: TRBJ2-2
cdr3_nt: TGTGCCACCAGTGATGGCGGGGTTCGATTCAGGGAGCTGTTTTTT
cdr3_aa: CATSDGGVRFRELFF

v_call: TRBV5-6
clone_size: once
cdr3_length: 15
d_call: NA
j_call: TRBJ1-4
cdr3_nt: TGTGCCAGCAACACCAACCGACGGGTAAATGAAAAACTGTTTTTT
cdr3_aa: CASNTNRRVNEKLFF

v_call: TRBV4-3
clone_size: many
cdr3_length: 12
d_call: NA
j_call: TRBJ2-1
cdr3_nt: TGCGCCAGCAGCCAAGTGGGACGGGAGCAGTTCTTC
cdr3_aa: CASSQVGREQFF

v_call: TRBV4-1
clone_size: NA
cdr3_length: 16
d_call: TRBD2
j_call: TRBJ2-1
cdr3_nt: TGCGCCAGCAGCCAAGGCGATAGCGGGACCTACAATGAGCAGTTCTTC
cdr3_aa: CASSQGDSGTYNEQFF

v_call: TRBV20-1
clone_size: few
cdr3_length: 15
d_call: NA
j_call: TRBJ1-5
cdr3_nt: TGCAGTGCTAGAGGGACCGGACAGAATAATCAGCCCCAGCATTTT
cdr3_aa: CSARGTGQNNQPQHF

v_call: TRBV4-3
clone_size: many
cdr3_length: 15
d_call: NA
j_call: TRBJ2-7
cdr3_nt: TGCGCCAGCAGCCAAGATTGGTCAGGCAGACTCGAGCAGTACTTC
cdr3_aa: CASSQDWSGRLEQYF

v_call: TRBV5-1
clone_size: many
cdr3_length: 15
d_call: NA
j_call: TRBJ1-6
cdr3_nt: TGCGCCAGCAGCTTGGAAGCGGGGCCGACATCACCCCTCCACTTT
cdr3_aa: CASSLEAGPTSPLHF

v_call: TRBV3-1
clone_size: NA
cdr3_length: 15
d_call: NA
j_call: TRBJ2-7
cdr3_nt: TGTGCCAGCAGCCAAGATCCGGCTAGGGCCTACGAGCAGTACTTC
cdr3_aa: CASSQDPARAYEQYF

v_call: TRBV7-2
clone_size: few
cdr3_length: 16
d_call: NA
j_call: TRBJ1-5
cdr3_nt: TGTGCCAGCAGCTTAGCGAGACCGGGGAGCAATCAGCCCCAGCATTTT
cdr3_aa: CASSLARPGSNQPQHF

v_call: TRBV20-1
clone_size: few
cdr3_length: 13
d_call: TRBD1
j_call: TRBJ2-5
cdr3_nt: TGCAGTGCCCCTTTGACAGGGCAAGAGACCCAGTACTTC
cdr3_aa: CSAPLTGQETQYF

v_call: TRBV10-3
clone_size: NA
cdr3_length: 14
d_call: TRBD1
j_call: TRBJ1-6
cdr3_nt: TGTGCCATCAGCGGACAGGGATATAATTCACCCCTCCACTTT
cdr3_aa: CAISGQGYNSPLHF

v_call: TRBV7-3
clone_size: NA
cdr3_length: 13
d_call: NA
j_call: TRBJ2-1
cdr3_nt: TGTGCCAGCAGCTTCCCGAACGCAGGGGTCTTGTTCTTC
cdr3_aa: CASSFPNAGVLFF

v_call: TRBV4-3
clone_size: many
cdr3_length: 13
d_call: TRBD1
j_call: TRBJ2-5
cdr3_nt: TGCGCCAGCAGCCAGACAGGGAGAGAGACCCAGTACTTC
cdr3_aa: CASSQTGRETQYF

v_call: TRBV5-1
clone_size: NA
cdr3_length: 15
d_call: NA
j_call: TRBJ2-7
cdr3_nt: TGCGCCAGCAGCTCAGGCCAGGGTCGTGTCAACGAGCAGTACTTC
cdr3_aa: CASSSGQGRVNEQYF

v_call: TRBV24-1
clone_size: NA
cdr3_length: 16
d_call: TRBD2
j_call: TRBJ2-1
cdr3_nt: TGTGCCACCAGAGGAAGACTAGCGGGAGATTACAATGAGCAGTTCTTC
cdr3_aa: CATRGRLAGDYNEQFF

v_call: TRBV24-1
clone_size: few
cdr3_length: 14
d_call: TRBD1
j_call: TRBJ1-5
cdr3_nt: TGTGCCACAAGGGGGACAGGGAGGTATCAGCCCCAGCATTTT
cdr3_aa: CATRGTGRYQPQHF

v_call: TRBV25-1
clone_size: NA
cdr3_length: 16
d_call: NA
j_call: TRBJ2-1
cdr3_nt: TGTGCCAGCAGTGAATACGCAGGGGGGCCCTACAATGAGCAGTTCTTC
cdr3_aa: CASSEYAGGPYNEQFF

v_call: TRBV24-1
clone_size: few
cdr3_length: 13
d_call: TRBD1
j_call: TRBJ2-5
cdr3_nt: TGTGCCACCAGTCGACAGGGGGAAGAGACCCAGTACTTC
cdr3_aa: CATSRQGEETQYF

v_call: TRBV24-1
clone_size: few
cdr3_length: 17
d_call: NA
j_call: TRBJ2-1
cdr3_nt: TGTGCCACTGCGGGCCGGGGTGGGGGTATCTCCTACAATGAGCAGTTCTTC
cdr3_aa: CATAGRGGGISYNEQFF

v_call: TRBV4-2
clone_size: few
cdr3_length: 16
d_call: TRBD2
j_call: TRBJ2-7
cdr3_nt: TGTGCCAGCAGCCAGGAACTCGGGCGGGAGGGTTACGAGCAGTACTTC
cdr3_aa: CASSQELGREGYEQYF

v_call: TRBV7-8
clone_size: NA
cdr3_length: 14
d_call: NA
j_call: TRBJ2-5
cdr3_nt: TGTGCCAGCAGCCCAAGAGGGGAAGAGGAGACCCAGTACTTC
cdr3_aa: CASSPRGEEETQYF

v_call: TRBV6-5
clone_size: many
cdr3_length: 16
d_call: TRBD2
j_call: TRBJ2-5
cdr3_nt: TGTGCCAGCAGTTACAGCGTAGCGGGAGTCGCAGAGACCCAGTACTTC
cdr3_aa: CASSYSVAGVAETQYF

v_call: TRBV4-3
clone_size: few
cdr3_length: 14
d_call: NA
j_call: TRBJ2-5
cdr3_nt: TGCGCCAGCAGCCAATATGTACTTCAAGAGACCCAGTACTTC
cdr3_aa: CASSQYVLQETQYF

v_call: TRBV28
clone_size: few
cdr3_length: 11
d_call: TRBD1
j_call: TRBJ2-1
cdr3_nt: TGTGCCAGCAGTGGACAGGGTCGGCAGTTCTTC
cdr3_aa: CASSGQGRQFF

v_call: TRBV4-2
clone_size: NA
cdr3_length: 16
d_call: NA
j_call: TRBJ2-5
cdr3_nt: TGTGCCAGCAGCCAAGACCCGGCTAGTGGGGCAGAGACCCAGTACTTC
cdr3_aa: CASSQDPASGAETQYF

v_call: TRBV5-4
clone_size: few
cdr3_length: 16
d_call: NA
j_call: TRBJ2-2
cdr3_nt: TGTGCCAGCAGCCCGGGGGTAGCTATTAACACCGGGGAGCTGTTTTTT
cdr3_aa: CASSPGVAINTGELFF

v_call: TRBV5-1
clone_size: few
cdr3_length: 17
d_call: TRBD2
j_call: TRBJ2-1
cdr3_nt: TGCGCCAGCACGGCGGGACGGGGGGGAGGCCCCTACAATGAGCAGTTCTTC
cdr3_aa: CASTAGRGGGPYNEQFF

v_call: TRBV28
clone_size: NA
cdr3_length: 14
d_call: TRBD1
j_call: TRBJ2-5
cdr3_nt: TGTGCCAGCAGTTTTGGGGGACAGGAAGAGACCCAGTACTTC
cdr3_aa: CASSFGGQEETQYF

v_call: TRBV7-3
clone_size: once
cdr3_length: 16
d_call: TRBD2
j_call: TRBJ2-3
cdr3_nt: TGTGCCAGCAGCGCCCAGAGCGGGGCGGGCACAGATACGCAGTATTTT
cdr3_aa: CASSAQSGAGTDTQYF

v_call: TRBV5-1
clone_size: NA
cdr3_length: 17
d_call: NA
j_call: TRBJ1-4
cdr3_nt: TGCGCCAGCAGCCCGAGTGTTGTAGGGGGAGACAGAGAAAAACTGTTTTTT
cdr3_aa: CASSPSVVGGDREKLFF

v_call: TRBV7-2
clone_size: NA
cdr3_length: 14
d_call: TRBD1
j_call: TRBJ2-1
cdr3_nt: TGTGCCAGCAGCCGAGGGACAGGTCACAATGAGCAGTTCTTC
cdr3_aa: CASSRGTGHNEQFF

v_call: TRBV20-1
clone_size: few
cdr3_length: 13
d_call: NA
j_call: TRBJ2-1
cdr3_nt: TGCAGTGCTATGAGAGATGACATCTGGGAGCAGTTCTTC
cdr3_aa: CSAMRDDIWEQFF

v_call: TRBV4-1
clone_size: NA
cdr3_length: 14
d_call: NA
j_call: TRBJ2-7
cdr3_nt: TGCGCCAGCAGCCAAGTTGCAACCTACGACGAGCAGTACTTC
cdr3_aa: CASSQVATYDEQYF

v_call: TRBV20-1
clone_size: few
cdr3_length: 15
d_call: NA
j_call: TRBJ2-5
cdr3_nt: TGCAGTGCTAACCCCTCAAGTGCGGGACCAGAGACCCAGTACTTC
cdr3_aa: CSANPSSAGPETQYF

v_call: TRBV20-1
clone_size: NA
cdr3_length: 14
d_call: NA
j_call: TRBJ2-7
cdr3_nt: TGCAGTGCTACCCCAGACAGTGGGCTCTCCGAGCAGTACTTC
cdr3_aa: CSATPDSGLSEQYF

v_call: TRBV6-5
clone_size: NA
cdr3_length: 18
d_call: TRBD1
j_call: TRBJ2-3
cdr3_nt: TGTGCCAGCAGTTACCTAAATCGGTACAGGGGCTTCACAGATACGCAGTATTTT
cdr3_aa: CASSYLNRYRGFTDTQYF

v_call: TRBV28
clone_size: NA
cdr3_length: 14
d_call: NA
j_call: TRBJ2-7
cdr3_nt: TGTGCCAGCAGCGTGGGACTGGCGAGGAACGAGCAGTACTTC
cdr3_aa: CASSVGLARNEQYF